This is a list of T cell receptor beta chains from one sample in a study of blood T cell repertoires in COVID-19. Only in-frame clones appear in the TCRdb table, and some are missing; sequencing was by immunoSEQ multiplex PCR. The sample consists of just over 250,000 clones, more than 70% of them appearing once. The sequenced sample was peripheral blood. The receptor source for this set is a woman between 45 and 60 years old with acute or convalescent COVID-19. Each CDR3 is given with its conserved first and last residue. A D gene is named only where the DNA matches it firmly. Some rows mark clone size as missing; the rest say once, few, many or name a class of expanded clone.

D: -
size: once
V: TRBV7-2
J: TRBJ2-5
CDR3: CASSLDFSDQETQYF
DNA: TGTGCCAGCAGCTTAGATTTCTCAGACCAAGAGACCCAGTACTTC

D: TRBD1
size: once
V: TRBV19
J: TRBJ2-7
CDR3: CASRPGTGRHEQYF
DNA: TGTGCCAGTAGACCGGGGACAGGACGACACGAGCAGTACTTC

D: -
size: -
V: TRBV7-6
J: TRBJ2-3
CDR3: CASSLVQGRTDTQYF
DNA: TGTGCCAGCAGCTTAGTTCAGGGGAGAACAGATACGCAGTATTTT

D: -
size: -
V: TRBV5-1
J: TRBJ1-4
CDR3: CASSFGATNEKLFF
DNA: TGCGCCAGCAGCTTCGGAGCAACTAATGAAAAACTGTTTTTT

D: TRBD2
size: -
V: TRBV15
J: TRBJ2-7
CDR3: CATSRGLAGSYEQYF
DNA: TGTGCCACCAGCAGGGGACTAGCGGGCTCCTACGAGCAGTACTTC

D: TRBD1
size: -
V: TRBV5-6
J: TRBJ1-2
CDR3: CASSLPQGNYGYTF
DNA: TGTGCCAGCAGCTTGCCACAGGGGAACTATGGCTACACCTTC

D: -
size: -
V: TRBV4-2
J: TRBJ1-1
CDR3: CASSPREMNTEAFF
DNA: TGTGCCAGCAGCCCGAGGGAAATGAACACTGAAGCTTTCTTT

D: -
size: -
V: TRBV29-1
J: TRBJ2-7
CDR3: CSVEVPGAYEQYF
DNA: TGCAGCGTTGAAGTCCCAGGGGCCTACGAGCAGTACTTC

D: -
size: -
V: TRBV2
J: TRBJ1-2
CDR3: CASRLEGSYGYTF
DNA: TGTGCCAGCAGATTAGAGGGAAGCTATGGCTACACCTTC

D: -
size: -
V: TRBV5-1
J: TRBJ1-2
CDR3: CASSLPDKGYGYTF
DNA: TGCGCCAGCAGCTTGCCGGACAAGGGGTATGGCTACACCTTC